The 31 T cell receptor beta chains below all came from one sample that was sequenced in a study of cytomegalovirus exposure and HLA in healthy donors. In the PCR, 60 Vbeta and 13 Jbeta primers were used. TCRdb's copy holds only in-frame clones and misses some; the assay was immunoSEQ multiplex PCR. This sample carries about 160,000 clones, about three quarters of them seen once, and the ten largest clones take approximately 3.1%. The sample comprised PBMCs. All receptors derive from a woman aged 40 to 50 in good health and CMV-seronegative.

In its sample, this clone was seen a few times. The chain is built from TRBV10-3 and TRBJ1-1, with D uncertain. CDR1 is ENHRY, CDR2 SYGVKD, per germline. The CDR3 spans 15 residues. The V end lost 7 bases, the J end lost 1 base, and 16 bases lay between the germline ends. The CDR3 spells CAIKSLSRGNTEAFF. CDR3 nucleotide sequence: TGTGCCATCAAATCCCTAAGCCGGGGGAACACTGAAGCTTTCTTT.

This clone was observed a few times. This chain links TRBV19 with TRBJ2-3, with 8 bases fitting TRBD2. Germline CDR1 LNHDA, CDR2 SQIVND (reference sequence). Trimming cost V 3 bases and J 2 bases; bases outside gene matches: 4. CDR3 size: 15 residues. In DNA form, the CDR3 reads TGTGCCAGTAGTATTGGCGGGGGGAACACAGATACGCAGTATTTT. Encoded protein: CASSIGGGNTDTQYF. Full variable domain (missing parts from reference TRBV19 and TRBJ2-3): DGGITQSPKYLFRKEGQNVTLSCEQNLNHDAMYWYRQDPGQGLRLIYYSQIVNDFQKGDIAEGYSVSREKKESFPLTVTSAQKNPTAFYLCASSIGGGNTDTQYFGPGTRLTVL.

DNA of the CDR3: TGTGCCAGCAGTGACTTGCCTGACAGGTACAATGAGCAGTTCTTC. This codes for CASSDLPDRYNEQFF. The chain joins TRBV6-5 to TRBJ2-1; possibly TRBD1 for D (6 bases). This CDR3 is built from 15 residues. CDR1 and CDR2 (germline): MNHEY, SVGAGI. Trimming left V 5 bases short and J 4 bases short, with 15 bases between.

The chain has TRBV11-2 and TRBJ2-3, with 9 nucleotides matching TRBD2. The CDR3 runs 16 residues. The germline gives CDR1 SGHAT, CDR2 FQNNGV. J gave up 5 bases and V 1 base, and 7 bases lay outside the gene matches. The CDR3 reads CASSLVGRGGRDTQYF. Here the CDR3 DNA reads TGTGCCAGCAGCTTAGTCGGGCGGGGGGGCCGAGATACGCAGTATTTT.

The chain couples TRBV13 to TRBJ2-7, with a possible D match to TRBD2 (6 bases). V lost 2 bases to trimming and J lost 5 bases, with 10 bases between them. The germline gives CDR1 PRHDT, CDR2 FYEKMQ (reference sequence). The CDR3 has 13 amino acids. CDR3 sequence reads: CASSLRGSDEQYF. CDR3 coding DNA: TGTGCCAGCAGCTTACGGGGGTCCGACGAGCAGTACTTC.

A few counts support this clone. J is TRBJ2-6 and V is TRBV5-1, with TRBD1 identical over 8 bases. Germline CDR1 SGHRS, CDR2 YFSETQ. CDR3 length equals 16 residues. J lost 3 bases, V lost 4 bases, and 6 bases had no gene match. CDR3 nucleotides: TGCGCCAGCAGCGAGGGACAGGTGGTTGGGGCCAACGTCCTGACTTTC. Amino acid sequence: CASSEGQVVGANVLTF.

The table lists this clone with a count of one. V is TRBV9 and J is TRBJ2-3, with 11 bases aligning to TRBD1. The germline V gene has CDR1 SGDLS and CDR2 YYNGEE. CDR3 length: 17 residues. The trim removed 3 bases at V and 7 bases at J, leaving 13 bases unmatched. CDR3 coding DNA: TGTGCCAGCAGCGCAAACCCGGGACAGGGGGAACCCTATACGCAGTATTTT. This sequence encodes CASSANPGQGEPYTQYF. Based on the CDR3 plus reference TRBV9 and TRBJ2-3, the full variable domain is DSGVTQTPKHLITATGQRVTLRCSPRSGDLSVYWYQQSLDQGLQFLIQYYNGEERAKGNILERFSAQQFPDLHSELNLSSLELGDSALYFCASSANPGQGEPYTQYFGPGTRLTVL.

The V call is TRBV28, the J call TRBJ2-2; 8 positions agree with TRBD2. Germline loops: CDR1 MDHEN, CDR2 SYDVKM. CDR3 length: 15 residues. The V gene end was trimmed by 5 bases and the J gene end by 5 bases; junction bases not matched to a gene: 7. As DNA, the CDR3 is TGTGCCAGCAGTGCGTCGGGGGGGCGAACCGGGGAGCTGTTTTTT. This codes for CASSASGGRTGELFF.

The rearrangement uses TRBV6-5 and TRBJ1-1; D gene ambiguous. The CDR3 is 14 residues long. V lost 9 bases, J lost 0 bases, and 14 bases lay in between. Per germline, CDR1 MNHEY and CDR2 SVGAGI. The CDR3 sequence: CASSRGNMNTEAFF. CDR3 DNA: TGTGCCAGTTCGCGAGGGAACATGAACACTGAAGCTTTCTTT.

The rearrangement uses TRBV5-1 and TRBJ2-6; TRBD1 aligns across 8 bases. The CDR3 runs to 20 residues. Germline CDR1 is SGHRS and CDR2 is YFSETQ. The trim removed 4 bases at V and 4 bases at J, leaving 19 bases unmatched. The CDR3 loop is CASSGGQGAVKLRGANVLTF. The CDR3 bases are TGCGCCAGCAGCGGCGGTCAGGGGGCGGTAAAACTTCGAGGGGCCAACGTCCTGACTTTC. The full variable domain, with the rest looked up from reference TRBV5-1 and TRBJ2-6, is KAGVTQTPRYLIKTRGQQVTLSCSPISGHRSVSWYQQTPGQGLQFLFEYFSETQRNKGNFPGRFSGRQFSNSRSEMNVSTLELGDSALYLCASSGGQGAVKLRGANVLTFGAGSRLTVL.

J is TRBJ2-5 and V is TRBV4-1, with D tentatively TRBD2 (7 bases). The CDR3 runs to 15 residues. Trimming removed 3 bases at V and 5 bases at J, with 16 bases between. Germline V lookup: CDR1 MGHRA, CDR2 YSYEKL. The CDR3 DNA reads TGCGCCAGCAGCCATGCGGGGGCGGTAGGGGAGACCCAGTACTTC. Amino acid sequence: CASSHAGAVGETQYF.

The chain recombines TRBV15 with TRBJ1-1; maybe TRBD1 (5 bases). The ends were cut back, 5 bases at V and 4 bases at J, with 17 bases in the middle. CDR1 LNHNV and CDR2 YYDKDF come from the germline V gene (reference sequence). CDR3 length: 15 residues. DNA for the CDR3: TGTGCCACCAGCGCCTCCGGGGGGGTGACCACTGAAGCTTTCTTT. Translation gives CATSASGGVTTEAFF.

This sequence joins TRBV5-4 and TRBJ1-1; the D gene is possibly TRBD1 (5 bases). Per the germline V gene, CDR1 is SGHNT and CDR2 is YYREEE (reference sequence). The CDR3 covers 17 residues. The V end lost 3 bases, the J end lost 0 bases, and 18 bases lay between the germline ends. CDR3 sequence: CASSSRKAKGVNTEAFF. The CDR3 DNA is TGTGCCAGCAGCTCCCGGAAAGCGAAAGGGGTGAACACTGAAGCTTTCTTT.

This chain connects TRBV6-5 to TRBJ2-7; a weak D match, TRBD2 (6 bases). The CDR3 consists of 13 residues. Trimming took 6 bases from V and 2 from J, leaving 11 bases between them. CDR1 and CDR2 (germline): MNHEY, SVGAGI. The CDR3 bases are TGTGCCAGCAGGCGGGGAGCGCCCTACGAGCAGTACTTC. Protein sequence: CASRRGAPYEQYF.

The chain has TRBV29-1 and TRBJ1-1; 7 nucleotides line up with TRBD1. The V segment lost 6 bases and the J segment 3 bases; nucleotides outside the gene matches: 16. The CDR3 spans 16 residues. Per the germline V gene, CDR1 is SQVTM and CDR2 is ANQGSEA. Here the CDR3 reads CSVGRQGRNAHTEAFF. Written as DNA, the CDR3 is TGCAGCGTGGGTCGACAGGGAAGGAATGCGCACACTGAAGCTTTCTTT.

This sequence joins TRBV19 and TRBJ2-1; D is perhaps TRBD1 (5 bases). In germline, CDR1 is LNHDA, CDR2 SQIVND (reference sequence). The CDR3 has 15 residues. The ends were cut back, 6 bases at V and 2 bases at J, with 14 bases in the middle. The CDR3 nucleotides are TGTGCCAGTAGAAGGGGCAATGAGGCCTACAATGAGCAGTTCTTC. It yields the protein CASRRGNEAYNEQFF.

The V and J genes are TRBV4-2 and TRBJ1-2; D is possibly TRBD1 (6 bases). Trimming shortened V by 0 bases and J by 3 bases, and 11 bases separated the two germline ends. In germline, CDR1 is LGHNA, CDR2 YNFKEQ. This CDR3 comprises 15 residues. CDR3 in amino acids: CASSQEPGDDYGYTF. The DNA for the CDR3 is TGTGCCAGCAGCCAAGAACCAGGGGACGACTATGGCTACACCTTC.

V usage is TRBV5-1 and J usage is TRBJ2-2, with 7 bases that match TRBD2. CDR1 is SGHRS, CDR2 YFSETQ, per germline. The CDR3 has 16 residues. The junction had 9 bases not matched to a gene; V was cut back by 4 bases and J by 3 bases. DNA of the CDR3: TGCGCCAGCAGCCCGAATCCTAGCGGAGACACCGGGGAGCTGTTTTTT. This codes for CASSPNPSGDTGELFF.

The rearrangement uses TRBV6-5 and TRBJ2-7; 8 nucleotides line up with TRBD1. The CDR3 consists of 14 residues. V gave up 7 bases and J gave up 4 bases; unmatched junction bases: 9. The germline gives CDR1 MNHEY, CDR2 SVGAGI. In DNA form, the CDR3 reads TGTGCCAGCATTAAGGGGACAGGACCGTACGAGCAGTACTTC. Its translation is CASIKGTGPYEQYF.

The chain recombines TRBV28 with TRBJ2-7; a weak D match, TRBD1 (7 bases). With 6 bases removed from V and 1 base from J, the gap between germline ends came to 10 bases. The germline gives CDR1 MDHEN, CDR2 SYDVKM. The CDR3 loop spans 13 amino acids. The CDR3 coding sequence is TGTGCCAGCAGCGCGGGACAGTCCTACGAGCAGTACTTC. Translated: CASSAGQSYEQYF.

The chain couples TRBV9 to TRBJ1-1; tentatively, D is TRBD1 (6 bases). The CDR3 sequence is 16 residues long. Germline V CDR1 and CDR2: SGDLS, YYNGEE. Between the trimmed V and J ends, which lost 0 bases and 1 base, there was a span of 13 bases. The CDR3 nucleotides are TGTGCCAGCAGCGTAGGGGCTCTGGGACAGAACACTGAAGCTTTCTTT. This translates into CASSVGALGQNTEAFF.

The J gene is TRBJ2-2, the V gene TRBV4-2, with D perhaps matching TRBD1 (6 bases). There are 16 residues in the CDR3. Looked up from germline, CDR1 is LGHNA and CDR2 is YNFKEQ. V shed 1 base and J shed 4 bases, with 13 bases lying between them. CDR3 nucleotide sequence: TGTGCCAGCAGCCAAGCCCGTCAGGGGTCCACCGGGGAGCTGTTTTTT. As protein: CASSQARQGSTGELFF.

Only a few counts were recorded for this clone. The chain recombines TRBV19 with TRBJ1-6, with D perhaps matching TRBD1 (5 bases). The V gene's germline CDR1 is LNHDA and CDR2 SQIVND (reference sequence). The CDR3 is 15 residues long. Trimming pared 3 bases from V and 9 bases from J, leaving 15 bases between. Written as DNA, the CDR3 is TGTGCCAGTAGTATCCTCCGGCTCCAGGGTTCACCCCTCCACTTT. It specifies CASSILRLQGSPLHF.

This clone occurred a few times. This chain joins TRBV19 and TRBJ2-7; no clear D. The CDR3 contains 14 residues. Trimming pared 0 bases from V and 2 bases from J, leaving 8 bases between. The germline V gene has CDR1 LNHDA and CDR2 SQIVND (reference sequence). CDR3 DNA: TGTGCCAGTAGTATAGATGGGCATGCCTACGAGCAGTACTTC. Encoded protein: CASSIDGHAYEQYF.

CDR3 bases: TGCGCCAGCAGTGAGATAACAGCTAGCACAGATACGCAGTATTTT. Its translation is CASSEITASTDTQYF. The chain couples TRBV10-2 to TRBJ2-3; D unclear. This CDR3 is built from 15 residues. Germline CDR1 WSHSY, CDR2 SAAADI. Trimming cost V 2 bases and J 0 bases, with 9 bases left between them.

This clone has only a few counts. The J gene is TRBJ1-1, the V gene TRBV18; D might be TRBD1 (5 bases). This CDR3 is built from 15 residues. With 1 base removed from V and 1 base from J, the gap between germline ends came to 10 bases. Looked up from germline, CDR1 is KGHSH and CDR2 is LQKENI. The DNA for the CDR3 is TGTGCCAGCTCACCACGGGGCATCACGAACACTGAAGCTTTCTTT. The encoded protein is CASSPRGITNTEAFF.

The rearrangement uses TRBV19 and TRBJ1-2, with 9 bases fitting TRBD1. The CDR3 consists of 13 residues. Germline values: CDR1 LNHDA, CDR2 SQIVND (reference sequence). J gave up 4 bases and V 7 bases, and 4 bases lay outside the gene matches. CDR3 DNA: TGTGCCAGTACCGCGGACAGGGGCTATGGCTACACCTTC. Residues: CASTADRGYGYTF.

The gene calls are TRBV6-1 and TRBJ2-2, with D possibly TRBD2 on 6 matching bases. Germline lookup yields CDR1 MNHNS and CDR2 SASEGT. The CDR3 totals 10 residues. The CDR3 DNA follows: TGTGGGGGGGTTGCCGGGGAGCTGTTTTTT. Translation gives CGGVAGELFF.

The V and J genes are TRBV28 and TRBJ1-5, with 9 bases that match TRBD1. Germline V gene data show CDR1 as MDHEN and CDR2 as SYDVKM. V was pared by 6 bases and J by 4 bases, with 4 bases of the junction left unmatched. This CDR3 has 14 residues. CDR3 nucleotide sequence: TGTGCCAGCAGACCACAGGGGGCAAATCAGCCCCAGCATTTT. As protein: CASRPQGANQPQHF.

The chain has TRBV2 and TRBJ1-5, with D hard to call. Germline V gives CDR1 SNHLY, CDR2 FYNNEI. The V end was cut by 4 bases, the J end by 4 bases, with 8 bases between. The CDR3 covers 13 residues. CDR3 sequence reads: CASSVEGNQPQHF. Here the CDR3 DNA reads TGTGCCAGCAGTGTGGAGGGTAATCAGCCCCAGCATTTT. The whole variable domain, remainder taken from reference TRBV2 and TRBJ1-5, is EPEVTQTPSHQVTQMGQEVILRCVPISNHLYFYWYRQILGQKVEFLVSFYNNEISEKSEIFDDQFSVERPDGSNFTLKIRSTKLEDSAMYFCASSVEGNQPQHFGDGTRLSIL.

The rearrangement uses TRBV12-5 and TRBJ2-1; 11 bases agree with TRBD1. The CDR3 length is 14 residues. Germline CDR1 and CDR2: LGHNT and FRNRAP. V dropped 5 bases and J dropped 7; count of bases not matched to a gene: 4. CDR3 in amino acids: CASGPGQGANEQFF. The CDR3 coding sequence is TGTGCTAGTGGTCCCGGACAGGGGGCGAATGAGCAGTTCTTC. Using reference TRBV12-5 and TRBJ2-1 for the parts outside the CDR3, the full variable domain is DARVTQTPRHKVTEMGQEVTMRCQPILGHNTVFWYRQTMMQGLELLAYFRNRAPLDDSGMPKDRFSAEMPDATLATLKIQPSEPRDSAVYFCASGPGQGANEQFFGPGTRLTVL.